The sequence of this T cell receptor (beta chain) was determined in a study of radiotherapy plus CTLA-4 blockade in lung cancer. Study results and limitations: In blood, TCR clones derived from the tumor expanded after radiotherapy plus ipilimumab.

On this clone itself: The antigen is unknown.

The assay was immunoSEQ multiplex PCR, and TCRdb's table has in-frame clones only and misses some. The data contain about 59,000 clones, under 75% of them singletons. This CDR3 has 12 residues. Germline values: CDR1 WSHSY, CDR2 SAAADI. The V gene lost 3 bases and the J gene lost 4 bases, with 6 bases spanning the gap. This material consisted of peripheral blood, taken from a patient treated with radiotherapy plus ipilimumab. J is TRBJ2-5 and V is TRBV10-2; D call uncertain. The source of this sequence is a human donor with non-small cell lung cancer whose response to radiotherapy plus ipilimumab could not be evaluated. In nucleotides, the CDR3 is TGCGCCAGCAGTGATCTTTTAGAGACCCAGTACTTC. Its translation is CASSDLLETQYF.